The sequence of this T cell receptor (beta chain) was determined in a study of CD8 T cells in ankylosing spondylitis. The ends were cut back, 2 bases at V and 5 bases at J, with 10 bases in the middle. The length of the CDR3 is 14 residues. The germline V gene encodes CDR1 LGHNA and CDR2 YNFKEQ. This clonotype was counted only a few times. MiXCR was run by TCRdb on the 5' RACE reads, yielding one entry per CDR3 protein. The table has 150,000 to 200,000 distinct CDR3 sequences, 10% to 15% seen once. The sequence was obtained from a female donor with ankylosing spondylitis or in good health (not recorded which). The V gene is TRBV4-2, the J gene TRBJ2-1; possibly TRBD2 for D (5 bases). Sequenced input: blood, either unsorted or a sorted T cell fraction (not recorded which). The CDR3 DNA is TGTGCCAGCAGCCAATATTTGGAGGACAATGAGCAGTTCTTC. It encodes CASSQYLEDNEQFF.